Included here is one T cell receptor (beta chain) sequence, with context. Per the germline V gene, CDR1 is SNHLY and CDR2 is FYNNEI. The V and J ends lost 1 base and 2 bases respectively, with 17 bases between them. This CDR3 has 18 amino acids. This record belongs to a study of blood T cell repertoires in COVID-19. Authors' analysis steps: Using reference gene primer amplification, nucleated cell counts were estimated. This table comes from immunoSEQ multiplex PCR, and its TCRdb copy is limited to in-frame clones, with some not included. That table furnishes V, J and clone size, whereas the DNA furnished D and trimming. Of fewer than 200,000 clones listed, about three quarters are singletons.

This chain joins TRBV2 and TRBJ1-4; no clear D gene. The sequenced sample consisted of peripheral blood. This TCR derives from a woman between 50 and 59 years old with active or convalescent COVID-19. The DNA for the CDR3 is TGTGCCAGCAGTGAAGATCTTGGCGGGTTTACGACTAATGAAAAACTGTTTTTT. This encodes CASSEDLGGFTTNEKLFF. The variable domain in full, completed from reference TRBV2 and TRBJ1-4, reads EPEVTQTPSHQVTQMGQEVILRCVPISNHLYFYWYRQILGQKVEFLVSFYNNEISEKSEIFDDQFSVERPDGSNFTLKIRSTKLEDSAMYFCASSEDLGGFTTNEKLFFGSGTQLSVL.